This T cell receptor (beta chain) was recovered during a study of human T cells and chemical hapten exposure. Study results and caveats: In comparison with controls, expanded TCRs gave rise to a significantly larger number of large CDR3 similarity clusters.

The V segment lost 5 bases and the J segment 0 bases; nucleotides outside the gene matches: 2. This CDR3 is 14 amino acids long. Time point: pre-sensitization, week 0. Documented treatment: therapeutic diphenylcyclopropenone sensitization with weekly scalp DPC. Concerning this clonotype: Its antigen is undetermined.

MiXCR, applied by TCRdb to the RACE reads, yields one record per CDR3 protein. This table holds around 56,000 distinct CDR3 sequences, more than 9% found once. V is TRBV12-3 or TRBV12-4 and J is TRBJ2-5; 8 bases fit TRBD1. This specimen was whole blood, taken in connection with sensitization to the hapten diphenylcyclopropenone (DPC). The TCR comes from a man in his forties with alopecia areata. Some clones in this sample may be carry-over from other donors' samples. The CDR3 DNA sequence: TGTGCCAGCAGTCGACAGGGGTACCAAGAGACCCAGTACTTC. Translating gives CASSRQGYQETQYF.